This entry describes one T cell receptor (beta chain). Its binding antigen is unknown. Base qualities are not at hand, and no much larger clone is one base apart. The data derive from a study of T-cell memory formation after mild COVID-19 (dated by TCRdb to about 2021). Turning to the overall study: TCR sequence clusters from the two donors were found to be largely donor specific. In two donors, T-cell clones that expanded and contracted after mild COVID-19 were tracked by sequencing TCRalpha and TCRbeta repertoires over time. Two young, previously healthy adult volunteers, one female and one male, were included in the cohort.

The listed sequencing device is Illumina NovaSeq 6000. Using 5'RACE with constant-segment primers, TCRalpha and TCRbeta cDNA libraries were constructed, with sample barcodes and unique molecular identifiers added in the process. RNA was extracted from every sample with Trizol reagent. Library amplification was performed in two PCR steps, and a second sample barcode and Illumina TruSeq adapters were introduced in the second step. Libraries were sequenced on an Illumina NovaSeq with 2 x 150 bp paired-end reads. Per the authors' processing: Reads were demultiplexed and collapsed into UMI-guided consensus sequences with migec v1.2.7. Using mixcr v2.1.11, the UMI consensuses were aligned to TRA and TRB V and J templates and assembled into clonotypes. A clonotype was counted as expanded or contracted only if both edgeR and NoisET called the change significant, with noise models trained on biological replicates. For edgeR calls, a false discovery rate-adjusted p below 0.01 and a log2 fold-change threshold of 1 were applied. PCA with hierarchical clustering of max-normalized trajectories of the 1000 most abundant clonotypes was used as exploratory dynamics analysis. Separately sequenced CD4+ and CD8+ repertoires were used to assign the CD4 or CD8 phenotype of responding clones. TCRdb applied fastp at Q25 and MiXCR to the public reads, then kept only in-frame beta chains. A single entry per CDR3 protein holds the most common genes and DNA from its merged rows. These V and J calls derive from TCRdb rather than the authors' analysis. The table for this sample lists 350,000 to 500,000 distinct CDR3 sequences; over 15% of them were counted only once. The ten most abundant clones make up approximately 21% of the sample.

Ficoll-Paque density gradient centrifugation was used to isolate PBMCs. Beyond this particular receptor, the publication reports: Contracting CD4+ clones turned up mainly in the CM and EM memory subsets, whereas EMRA was where CD8+ clones were enriched. Some responding clones were found in pre-infection memory, which suggests that pre-existing cross-reactive memory T cells took part in the SARS-CoV-2 response. SARS-CoV-2 specificity of the second-wave clones peaking on day 37 was not confirmed. Clones that contracted from day 15 to 85 showed balanced CD4/CD8 phenotypes, whereas a second wave of clones that expanded from day 15 to 37 leaned towards CD4+. Only a couple of mild cases were covered by the study, and larger cohorts that include severe cases with pre-infection samples were considered necessary.

Sequences ENHRY (CDR1) and SYGVKD (CDR2) are obtained from the germline V gene. The CDR3, cysteine through phenylalanine, is 15 amino acids long. Only CDR3 DNA remains: 45 bases, in frame from the first base. V is clipped by 6 bases and J by 3 bases, and the sequence between their germline boundaries is 14 bases long. This clonotype originated in a man aged 18 to 35 who had mild COVID-19 (a few samples of this study predate the infection). The sample titles of this study are shuffled in the database, so cell type and time point are left out; the donor was told from shared clones. The V gene is TRBV10-3 and the J gene is TRBJ2-2, and the D gene may be TRBD1, 6 bases matching. Sequences were obtained from PBMCs or a T cell subset sorted from them (not recorded which). The nucleotides are TGTGCCATCAGGGGGGCTGCGTCCGACACCGGGGAGCTGTTTTTT. The resulting protein is CAIRGAASDTGELFF.